These 26 T cell receptor beta chains were all obtained from the same sample, sequenced in a study of blood T cell repertoires in COVID-19. The repertoire was sequenced with immunoSEQ multiplex PCR; TCRdb's copy has only in-frame clones and lacks some. The profile shows fewer than 90,000 clones, 90% to 95% of them singletons. The specimen sequenced was peripheral blood. These receptors were collected from a human donor with active COVID-19. The donor label of this sample is uncertain.

The chain links TRBV4-1 to TRBJ2-7; 10 bases align to TRBD1. Germline trimming cut 0 bases from V and 1 base from J; bases unmatched to any gene: 6. Looked up from germline, CDR1 is MGHRA and CDR2 is YSYEKL. CDR3 length: 17 amino acids. DNA of the CDR3: TGCGCCAGCAGCCAAGACGGTGGACAGGGGGGTTCCTACGAGCAGTACTTC. Its translation: CASSQDGGQGGSYEQYF.

The chain is built from TRBV14 and TRBJ1-1, with a possible D match to TRBD1 (5 bases). Germline loops: CDR1 SGHDN, CDR2 FVKESK. Trimming cost V 4 bases and J 8 bases, with 17 bases left between them. The CDR3 runs 14 residues. The CDR3 DNA reads as TGTGCCAGCAGCCCAGGTTTCGGGGGAAGGGAAGCTTTCTTT. Residues: CASSPGFGGREAFF. The complete variable domain, with remaining parts taken from reference TRBV14 and TRBJ1-1, reads EAGVTQFPSHSVIEKGQTVTLRCDPISGHDNLYWYRRVMGKEIKFLLHFVKESKQDESGMPNNRFLAERTGGTYSTLKVQPAELEDSGVYFCASSPGFGGREAFFGQGTRLTVV.

This clone showed up just once. The V and J genes are TRBV28 and TRBJ1-3; D is unclear. V shed 6 bases and J shed 9 bases, with 12 bases lying between them. Germline values: CDR1 MDHEN, CDR2 SYDVKM. The CDR3 is 12 amino acids. CDR3 loop: CASSPRSGTIYF. CDR3 sequence (DNA): TGTGCCAGCAGCCCTCGGAGCGGCACCATATATTTT. The full variable domain, with the rest looked up from reference TRBV28 and TRBJ1-3, is DVKVTQSSRYLVKRTGEKVFLECVQDMDHENMFWYRQDPGLGLRLIYFSYDVKMKEKGDIPEGYSVSREKKERFSLILESASTNQTSMYLCASSPRSGTIYFGEGSWLTVV.

This clone was seen once. V and J are TRBV4-2 and TRBJ1-1, with 8 bases identical to TRBD1. V shed 4 bases and J 8 bases; nucleotides not matched to a gene: 15. CDR1 and CDR2 (germline): LGHNA, YNFKEQ. The CDR3 spans 16 residues. CDR3 DNA sequence: TGTGCCAGCAGCCCACGCCCGACAGGGGCCCTAACCGAAGCTTTCTTT. It codes for CASSPRPTGALTEAFF.

About this clone: A read error may produce the germline difference seen at one junction end. The chain recombines TRBV19 with TRBJ1-6, with D tentatively TRBD1 (5 bases). CDR1 and CDR2 (germline): LNHDA, SQIVND (reference sequence). The CDR3 runs to 14 residues. CDR3 residues: CASSMGGYNSPLHF. The CDR3 nucleotides read TGTGCCAGCAGTATGGGGGGCTATAATTCACCCCTCCACTTT.

The rearrangement joins TRBV28 to TRBJ2-7; 9 nucleotides agree with TRBD2. The trim removed 8 bases at V and 3 bases at J, leaving 11 bases unmatched. Germline assignment: CDR1 MDHEN and CDR2 SYDVKM. This CDR3 comprises 15 residues. The CDR3 bases are TGTGCCAGCCGAGGAGGCGGGAGGGCCATCTACGAGCAGTACTTC. Residues: CASRGGGRAIYEQYF.

The rearrangement links TRBV19 to TRBJ2-3; D might be TRBD2 (5 bases). V was clipped by 3 bases and J by 3 bases, with 10 bases between them. CDR1 and CDR2 from the germline V gene are LNHDA and SQIVND (reference sequence). This CDR3 has 14 amino acids. CDR3 DNA: TGTGCCAGTAGTATCGTTACGGGGACAGATACGCAGTATTTT. Translation: CASSIVTGTDTQYF.

This clone was recorded only once. The V and J genes are TRBV19 and TRBJ2-5; 7 bases are a match to TRBD2. CDR3 length equals 16 residues. The germline CDR1 and CDR2 sequences are LNHDA and SQIVND (reference sequence). The V and J ends lost 1 base and 2 bases, in that order; junction bases with no gene match: 7. The CDR3 spells CASSIAGGGGQETQYF. DNA of the CDR3: TGTGCCAGTAGTATAGCTGGCGGGGGTGGACAAGAGACCCAGTACTTC.

V is TRBV6-6 and J is TRBJ2-4, with 14 bases identical to TRBD2. Germline V CDR1 and CDR2: MNHNY, SVGAGI (reference sequence). The CDR3 is 17 residues long. Trimming took 5 bases from V and 10 from J; bases not matched to a gene: 13. CDR3 nucleotide sequence: TGTGCCAGCAGTCGATTGACTAGCGGGGGGGCTCGTGATATTCAGTACTTC. It codes for CASSRLTSGGARDIQYF.

This sequence joins TRBV19 and TRBJ2-3; 9 nucleotides match TRBD2. The CDR3 is 15 amino acids. Germline assignment: CDR1 LNHDA and CDR2 SQIVND (reference sequence). The V segment lost 5 bases and the J segment 5 bases; nucleotides outside the gene matches: 8. The CDR3 DNA is TGTGCCAGTAGTTACCAGCGGGGGGTATTAGATACGCAGTATTTT. Residues: CASSYQRGVLDTQYF.

The V gene is TRBV3-1 (or the pseudogene TRBV3-2), the J gene TRBJ2-5, with 7 bases identical to TRBD2. V shed 1 base, J shed 3 bases, and the junction held 5 bases outside the gene matches. The CDR3 extends over 15 amino acids. Per the germline V gene, CDR1 is LGHDT and CDR2 is YNNKEL (reference sequence). The CDR3 protein is CASSQGSGREETQYF. The CDR3 nucleotides read TGTGCCAGCAGCCAAGGTTCGGGGAGGGAAGAGACCCAGTACTTC.

The J gene is TRBJ2-7, the V gene TRBV28; 12 bases are shared with TRBD2. Trimming removed 6 bases from V and 3 bases from J; junction bases left unmatched: 6. The CDR3 extends over 15 amino acids. CDR1 MDHEN and CDR2 SYDVKM come from the germline V gene. The CDR3 loop is CASSPLAGGRYEQYF. CDR3 in DNA: TGTGCCAGCAGCCCACTAGCGGGAGGCCGCTACGAGCAGTACTTC.

The rearrangement uses TRBV5-1 and TRBJ2-3, with TRBD2 matching over 12 bases. CDR1 is SGHRS, CDR2 YFSETQ, per germline. The CDR3 extends over 16 amino acids. With V trimmed by 3 bases and J by 5 bases, 7 bases remained unmatched. CDR3: CASSSKTSGGLDTQYF. The CDR3 nucleotides read TGCGCCAGCAGCTCCAAGACTAGCGGGGGTTTAGATACGCAGTATTTT.

The V and J genes are TRBV3-1 (or the pseudogene TRBV3-2) and TRBJ1-2; 9 bases are shared with TRBD1. With 5 bases clipped from V and 5 bases from J, the junction kept 3 bases outside the gene matches. The CDR3 consists of 13 residues. CDR1 and CDR2 (germline): LGHDT, YNNKEL (reference sequence). The CDR3 protein is CASSMGQGYGYTF. CDR3 DNA: TGTGCCAGCAGCATGGGACAGGGTTATGGCTACACCTTC.

A note on this clone: The junction and the germline gene differ at one end; a read error may be behind it. This sequence joins TRBV5-1 and TRBJ2-3; possible D gene TRBD1, 6 bases. CDR3 length equals 14 residues. The germline CDR1 and CDR2 sequences are SGHRS and YFSETQ. This CDR3 is CASSPGEFTGKVPF. In DNA, the CDR3 is TGCGCCAGCAGCCCAGGGGAGTTTACCGGTAAGGTCCCTTTT.

The chain combines TRBV15 with TRBJ2-4; TRBD1 is a possible D gene (5 bases). Germline CDR1 LNHNV, CDR2 YYDKDF (reference sequence). The CDR3 contains 16 residues. V was shortened by 0 bases and J by 9 bases, with 18 bases between the two germline ends. The CDR3 sequence: CATSRDAVAGMGIQYF. CDR3 DNA: TGTGCCACCAGCAGAGATGCCGTCGCAGGGATGGGCATTCAGTACTTC.

This sequence joins TRBV21-1 and TRBJ2-1; the D call in the table, TRBD1, was not verified against the DNA. TRBV21-1 is annotated as a pseudogene. The CDR3 runs to 15 residues. The CDR3 DNA follows: TGTGCCAGCAGCAAAGAGGGGGCCCCCTACAATGAGCAGTTCTTC. This translates into CASSKEGAPYNEQFF.

V and J are TRBV29-1 and TRBJ1-1, with 7 bases fitting TRBD1. Trimming at V came to 4 bases and at J to 1 base, leaving 9 bases not matched to a gene. The CDR3 sequence is 15 residues long. CDR1 SQVTM and CDR2 ANQGSEA come from the germline V gene. The CDR3 coding sequence is TGCAGCGTTGCATTTTTGGACAGGACGAACACTGAAGCTTTCTTT. It codes for CSVAFLDRTNTEAFF.

The chain carries TRBV29-1 and TRBJ2-7; D unresolved. V gave up 5 bases and J gave up 0 bases, with 14 bases separating them. The CDR3 sequence is 14 residues long. Per the germline V gene, CDR1 is SQVTM and CDR2 is ANQGSEA. The CDR3 is CSVLMGLSSYEQYF. The CDR3 bases are TGCAGCGTTCTCATGGGCCTTAGCTCCTACGAGCAGTACTTC.

The chain links TRBV6-6 to TRBJ1-5, with a weak D call TRBD1 (5 bases). V shed 6 bases and J shed 6 bases, with 15 bases lying between them. Germline V gene data show CDR1 as MNHNY and CDR2 as SVGAGI (reference sequence). The CDR3 has 14 residues. DNA for the CDR3: TGTGCCAGCAGCCACTCGGGGGAAGCTCAGCCCCAGCATTTT. Residues: CASSHSGEAQPQHF.

The chain recombines TRBV5-1 with TRBJ2-2; TRBD2 aligns across 14 bases. J gave up 5 bases and V 7 bases, and 7 bases lay outside the gene matches. The CDR3 loop spans 16 amino acids. Germline CDR1 SGHRS, CDR2 YFSETQ. DNA of the CDR3: TGCGCCAGCGGCACCGGGACTAGCGGGAGTACCGGGGAGCTGTTTTTT. Protein: CASGTGTSGSTGELFF.

This rearrangement joins TRBV12-3 or TRBV12-4 to TRBJ2-1, with 8 positions matching TRBD2. The CDR3 is 13 amino acids. V was clipped by 6 bases and J by 6 bases; unmatched bases: 4. CDR3 sequence (DNA): TGTGCCAGCAGGCCCGGGGGGGGCAATGAGCAGTTCTTC. Amino acid sequence: CASRPGGGNEQFF.

The V and J genes are TRBV28 and TRBJ2-5; D call uncertain. The length of the CDR3 is 10 residues. CDR1 is MDHEN and CDR2 is SYDVKM in the germline V gene. The V and J ends lost 6 bases and 5 bases respectively, with 4 bases between them. In DNA, the CDR3 is TGTGCCAGCAGCTCCGAGACCCAGTACTTC. Its protein is CASSSETQYF. The variable domain in full, completed from reference TRBV28 and TRBJ2-5, reads DVKVTQSSRYLVKRTGEKVFLECVQDMDHENMFWYRQDPGLGLRLIYFSYDVKMKEKGDIPEGYSVSREKKERFSLILESASTNQTSMYLCASSSETQYFGPGTRLLVL.

This clone was counted a single time. The chain is built from TRBV5-4 and TRBJ2-7; 7 bases agree with TRBD1. This CDR3 comprises 15 residues. Per the germline V gene, CDR1 is SGHNT and CDR2 is YYREEE (reference sequence). The J segment lost 2 bases and the V segment lost 4 bases, leaving 9 bases of the junction unmatched. CDR3 protein: CASSKGQPATYEQYF. CDR3 bases: TGTGCCAGCAGCAAGGGACAGCCGGCCACCTACGAGCAGTACTTC. Full variable domain (missing parts from reference TRBV5-4 and TRBJ2-7): ETGVTQSPTHLIKTRGQQVTLRCSSQSGHNTVSWYQQALGQGPQFIFQYYREEENGRGNFPPRFSGLQFPNYSSELNVNALELDDSALYLCASSKGQPATYEQYFGPGTRLTVT.

The rearrangement links TRBV5-1 to TRBJ1-1; 8 bases line up with TRBD1. The V segment lost 4 bases and the J segment 4 bases; nucleotides outside the gene matches: 6. CDR3 length equals 14 residues. Germline CDR1 SGHRS, CDR2 YFSETQ. The CDR3 DNA is TGCGCCAGCAGCCAGGACAGGGTAGGCACTGAAGCTTTCTTT. It specifies CASSQDRVGTEAFF. The whole variable domain, filled in from reference TRBV5-1 and TRBJ1-1, reads KAGVTQTPRYLIKTRGQQVTLSCSPISGHRSVSWYQQTPGQGLQFLFEYFSETQRNKGNFPGRFSGRQFSNSRSEMNVSTLELGDSALYLCASSQDRVGTEAFFGQGTRLTVV.

This clone occurred once. The genes are TRBV2 and TRBJ1-2, with TRBD1 as a possible D gene (5 bases). V was pared by 3 bases and J by 4 bases, with 12 bases between. CDR3 length equals 14 residues. The V gene's germline CDR1 is SNHLY and CDR2 FYNNEI. CDR3 sequence reads: CASSDPGLAYGYTF. DNA of the CDR3: TGTGCCAGCAGTGATCCGGGACTAGCCTATGGCTACACCTTC.